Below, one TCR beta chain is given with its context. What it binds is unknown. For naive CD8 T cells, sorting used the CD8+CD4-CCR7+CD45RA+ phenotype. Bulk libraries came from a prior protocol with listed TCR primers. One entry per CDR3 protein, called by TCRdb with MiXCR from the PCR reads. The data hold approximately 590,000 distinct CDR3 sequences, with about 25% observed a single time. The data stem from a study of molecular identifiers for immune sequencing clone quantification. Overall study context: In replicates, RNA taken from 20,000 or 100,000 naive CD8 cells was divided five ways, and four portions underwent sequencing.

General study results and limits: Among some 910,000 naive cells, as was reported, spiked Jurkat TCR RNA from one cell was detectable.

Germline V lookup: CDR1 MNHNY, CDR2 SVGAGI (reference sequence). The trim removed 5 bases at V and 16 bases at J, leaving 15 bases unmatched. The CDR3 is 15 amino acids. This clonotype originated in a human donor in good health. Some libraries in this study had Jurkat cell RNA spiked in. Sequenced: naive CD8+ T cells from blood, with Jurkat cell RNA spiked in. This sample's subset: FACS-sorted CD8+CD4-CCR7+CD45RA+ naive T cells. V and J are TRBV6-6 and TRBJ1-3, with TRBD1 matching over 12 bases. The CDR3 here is CASSPGQGAGNTLYF. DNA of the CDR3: TGTGCCAGCAGTCCGGGACAGGGGGCTGGAAATACGCTCTATTTT.